This T cell receptor beta chain stems from a study of blood T cell repertoires in COVID-19. Study summary: COVID-19 samples from acute and convalescent phases originated in the United States, Italy and Spain. In each case, the material was cDNA or gDNA derived from T cells, B-cell-depleted T cells, or PBMCs.

V lost 4 bases to trimming and J lost 5 bases; unmatched junction nucleotides: 7. The CDR3 extends over 14 amino acids. Germline-derived CDR1 and CDR2 are SGDLS and YYNGEE. TCRdb's copy holds only in-frame clones and misses some; the assay was immunoSEQ multiplex PCR. The data contain about 82,000 clones, approximately 81% of them seen just once; the ten biggest clones take up about 45%. The sequenced sample consisted of peripheral blood. The chain uses TRBV9 and TRBJ2-7; 9 bases map to TRBD1. This clonotype was obtained from an elderly man with acute or convalescent COVID-19. CDR3 protein: CASSLSWTGDEQYF. Written as DNA, the CDR3 is TGTGCCAGCAGCTTAAGCTGGACAGGGGACGAGCAGTACTTC.